This is a list of T cell receptor beta chains from one sample in a study of blood T cell repertoires in COVID-19. This table comes from immunoSEQ multiplex PCR, and its TCRdb copy is limited to in-frame clones, with some not included. The sample yields over 200,000 clones, around nine tenths seen once. The sample comprised peripheral blood. The source is a woman in her fifties or sixties with acute or convalescent COVID-19. CDR3s include the opening cysteine and the closing phenylalanine or tryptophan. The order of the fields is CDR3 DNA, CDR3 protein, J gene, D gene, V gene, CDR3 length, clone size. A D gene is named only where the DNA matches it firmly. Clone size, where shown, is once, few, many, or a class for clones that have expanded.

cdr3_nt: TGCAGCGTTCGCCGGAGGGAATATGGCTACACCTTC
cdr3_aa: CSVRRREYGYTF
j_call: TRBJ1-2
d_call: -
v_call: TRBV29-1
cdr3_length: 12
clone_size: once

cdr3_nt: TGTGCCAGCAGATCCCGCAGGACAGGGACTGAAGCTTTCTTT
cdr3_aa: CASRSRRTGTEAFF
j_call: TRBJ1-1
d_call: TRBD1
v_call: TRBV2
cdr3_length: 14
clone_size: once

cdr3_nt: TGTGCCAGCAGCGTAGCCGGGAGGGAATTTGGCGGGGAGCTGTTTTTT
cdr3_aa: CASSVAGREFGGELFF
j_call: TRBJ2-2
d_call: TRBD2
v_call: TRBV9
cdr3_length: 16
clone_size: -

cdr3_nt: TGTGCCATCAGTGAGTTTGCGGAAAAACTGTTTTTT
cdr3_aa: CAISEFAEKLFF
j_call: TRBJ1-4
d_call: -
v_call: TRBV10-3
cdr3_length: 12
clone_size: -

cdr3_nt: TGTGCCAGCAGCTTGGAGCGGGGGCGTTCCTACGAGCAGTACTTC
cdr3_aa: CASSLERGRSYEQYF
j_call: TRBJ2-7
d_call: TRBD2
v_call: TRBV5-5
cdr3_length: 15
clone_size: -

cdr3_nt: TGTGCCAGCAGCTTAGAGGCAGGGGTCCCAGCTGCTAACTATGGCTACACCTTC
cdr3_aa: CASSLEAGVPAANYGYTF
j_call: TRBJ1-2
d_call: -
v_call: TRBV7-6
cdr3_length: 18
clone_size: -

cdr3_nt: TGTGCCATCAGTACAGCTAGCACAGATACGCAGTATTTT
cdr3_aa: CAISTASTDTQYF
j_call: TRBJ2-3
d_call: -
v_call: TRBV10-3
cdr3_length: 13
clone_size: -

cdr3_nt: TGTGCCAGCAGCGTAGGCCCTAGCGGGGGGCTTCGTCCGGATACGCAGTATTTT
cdr3_aa: CASSVGPSGGLRPDTQYF
j_call: TRBJ2-3
d_call: TRBD2
v_call: TRBV9
cdr3_length: 18
clone_size: -

cdr3_nt: TGTGCCAGCAGCCACCTACAGGGGGCGGGATATAATTCACCCCTCCACTTT
cdr3_aa: CASSHLQGAGYNSPLHF
j_call: TRBJ1-6
d_call: TRBD1
v_call: TRBV7-2
cdr3_length: 17
clone_size: -

cdr3_nt: TGTGCCAGCAGCCGATTGGACAAACCCAATTCACCCCTCCACTTT
cdr3_aa: CASSRLDKPNSPLHF
j_call: TRBJ1-6
d_call: -
v_call: TRBV2
cdr3_length: 15
clone_size: -

cdr3_nt: TGTGCCAGCAGCGGACAGGGCACTAACAATCAGCCCCAGCATTTT
cdr3_aa: CASSGQGTNNQPQHF
j_call: TRBJ1-5
d_call: TRBD1
v_call: TRBV2
cdr3_length: 15
clone_size: -

cdr3_nt: TGTGCCAGCAGTCGAAGGACTAGCGGGGGGTCAATCGAAGGCGAGCAGTACTTC
cdr3_aa: CASSRRTSGGSIEGEQYF
j_call: TRBJ2-7
d_call: TRBD2
v_call: TRBV6-6
cdr3_length: 18
clone_size: -

cdr3_nt: TGTGCCAGCAGTGAATCACCGCTAGCTAACTATGGCTACACCTTC
cdr3_aa: CASSESPLANYGYTF
j_call: TRBJ1-2
d_call: -
v_call: TRBV25-1
cdr3_length: 15
clone_size: few

cdr3_nt: TGTGCCAGCAGTTACCGACCGGGACAGGGGTCCAACTATGGCTACACCTTC
cdr3_aa: CASSYRPGQGSNYGYTF
j_call: TRBJ1-2
d_call: TRBD1
v_call: TRBV27
cdr3_length: 17
clone_size: -

cdr3_nt: TGCGCCAGCAGCCAATTCGCGGGGACCACAGATACGCAGTATTTT
cdr3_aa: CASSQFAGTTDTQYF
j_call: TRBJ2-3
d_call: -
v_call: TRBV4-1
cdr3_length: 15
clone_size: -

cdr3_nt: TGTGCCACCAGTGATTCGTCAACAGGACAGACAATCTATGGCTACACCTTC
cdr3_aa: CATSDSSTGQTIYGYTF
j_call: TRBJ1-2
d_call: -
v_call: TRBV24-1
cdr3_length: 17
clone_size: once

cdr3_nt: TGTGCCAGCGAGCTGCGAAACACCATATATTTT
cdr3_aa: CASELRNTIYF
j_call: TRBJ1-3
d_call: -
v_call: TRBV12-3/TRBV12-4
cdr3_length: 11
clone_size: -

cdr3_nt: TGTGCCAGCAGTACAGGGCGCAATCAGCCCCAGCATTTT
cdr3_aa: CASSTGRNQPQHF
j_call: TRBJ1-5
d_call: -
v_call: TRBV6-2/TRBV6-3
cdr3_length: 13
clone_size: -

cdr3_nt: TGTGCTAGTGGCCAAGGGGACAGGGGGGCGAACACCGGGGAGCTGTTTTTT
cdr3_aa: CASGQGDRGANTGELFF
j_call: TRBJ2-2
d_call: TRBD1
v_call: TRBV12-5
cdr3_length: 17
clone_size: -

cdr3_nt: TGTGCCAGCAGCCGCGCCCGGACAGTTTCCTACGAGCAGTACTTC
cdr3_aa: CASSRARTVSYEQYF
j_call: TRBJ2-7
d_call: -
v_call: TRBV3-1/TRBV3-2
cdr3_length: 15
clone_size: -

cdr3_nt: TGTGCCAGCAGCCGTAGGGGACTAGCGGCCACAGATACGCAGTATTTT
cdr3_aa: CASSRRGLAATDTQYF
j_call: TRBJ2-3
d_call: TRBD2
v_call: TRBV11-2
cdr3_length: 16
clone_size: -

cdr3_nt: TGTGCCAGCAGCCTCGGACAGGGGTCCCTTTATGGCTACACCTTC
cdr3_aa: CASSLGQGSLYGYTF
j_call: TRBJ1-2
d_call: TRBD1
v_call: TRBV7-9
cdr3_length: 15
clone_size: -

cdr3_nt: TGTGCCAGCAGAGCTGGCGGGACTGGAGGCTACGAGCAGTACTTC
cdr3_aa: CASRAGGTGGYEQYF
j_call: TRBJ2-7
d_call: -
v_call: TRBV6-5
cdr3_length: 15
clone_size: -

cdr3_nt: TGTGCCAGCAGTCCCCAGGGGGCGGGGTACAATGAGCAGTTCTTC
cdr3_aa: CASSPQGAGYNEQFF
j_call: TRBJ2-1
d_call: TRBD1
v_call: TRBV27
cdr3_length: 15
clone_size: -

cdr3_nt: TGTGCCAGCAGTTTACAGCTAGCGGGAGCTGGGGGTGGTGGCACAGATACGCAGTATTTT
cdr3_aa: CASSLQLAGAGGGGTDTQYF
j_call: TRBJ2-3
d_call: TRBD2
v_call: TRBV28
cdr3_length: 20
clone_size: -

cdr3_nt: TGTGCCAGCAGTTACCGGCGCCAGGGCAACACCGGGGAGCTGTTTTTT
cdr3_aa: CASSYRRQGNTGELFF
j_call: TRBJ2-2
d_call: -
v_call: TRBV6-5
cdr3_length: 16
clone_size: -

cdr3_nt: TGCGCCAGCAGCCAAGAGGTTCTAGCGGGGGGGCCTCTGAATGAGCAGTTCTTC
cdr3_aa: CASSQEVLAGGPLNEQFF
j_call: TRBJ2-1
d_call: TRBD2
v_call: TRBV4-1
cdr3_length: 18
clone_size: -

cdr3_nt: TGTGCCAGTAGAAGTAACCAGGAATATGGCTACACCTTC
cdr3_aa: CASRSNQEYGYTF
j_call: TRBJ1-2
d_call: -
v_call: TRBV19
cdr3_length: 13
clone_size: -

cdr3_nt: TGTGCCAGTAGTGGATGGGGCAGAATGAACACTGAAGCTTTCTTT
cdr3_aa: CASSGWGRMNTEAFF
j_call: TRBJ1-1
d_call: -
v_call: TRBV19
cdr3_length: 15
clone_size: -

cdr3_nt: TGTGCCAGCGGCCCCTTAAGCGGGAGAGAGACCCAGTACTTC
cdr3_aa: CASGPLSGRETQYF
j_call: TRBJ2-5
d_call: TRBD2
v_call: TRBV6-5
cdr3_length: 14
clone_size: -

cdr3_nt: TGTGCCTGGAGCCTAGGGGGTACCTCTGGAAACACCATATATTTT
cdr3_aa: CAWSLGGTSGNTIYF
j_call: TRBJ1-3
d_call: -
v_call: TRBV30
cdr3_length: 15
clone_size: -

cdr3_nt: TGTGCCAGCTCACCAGAGGGACTAGCGGGCGGGGAGACCCAGTACTTC
cdr3_aa: CASSPEGLAGGETQYF
j_call: TRBJ2-5
d_call: TRBD2
v_call: TRBV18
cdr3_length: 16
clone_size: -

cdr3_nt: TGTGCCAGCAGCTTCCAGGGGGCCGGCACCGGGGAGCTGTTTTTT
cdr3_aa: CASSFQGAGTGELFF
j_call: TRBJ2-2
d_call: TRBD1
v_call: TRBV7-3
cdr3_length: 15
clone_size: -

cdr3_nt: TGTGCCAGCAGCTTATGGGACAGGGGTTACAATGAGCAGTTCTTC
cdr3_aa: CASSLWDRGYNEQFF
j_call: TRBJ2-1
d_call: TRBD1
v_call: TRBV7-2
cdr3_length: 15
clone_size: -

cdr3_nt: TGCAGTGCTAGTAGCGGGGGGCCGGGGGAGACCCAGTACTTC
cdr3_aa: CSASSGGPGETQYF
j_call: TRBJ2-5
d_call: TRBD2
v_call: TRBV20-1
cdr3_length: 14
clone_size: -

cdr3_nt: TGCGCCAGCAGCTTGCCTGACAGGGGGCGGGAGACCCAGTACTTC
cdr3_aa: CASSLPDRGRETQYF
j_call: TRBJ2-5
d_call: TRBD1
v_call: TRBV5-1
cdr3_length: 15
clone_size: -

cdr3_nt: TGCAGCGCCGCGTTAGGTCTAGCGGGAACCTACGAGCAGTACTTC
cdr3_aa: CSAALGLAGTYEQYF
j_call: TRBJ2-7
d_call: TRBD2
v_call: TRBV29-1
cdr3_length: 15
clone_size: once

cdr3_nt: TGTGCCAGCAGTGAGGGGGGACAGGGTCCCTACAATGAGCAGTTCTTC
cdr3_aa: CASSEGGQGPYNEQFF
j_call: TRBJ2-1
d_call: TRBD1
v_call: TRBV6-1
cdr3_length: 16
clone_size: -

cdr3_nt: TGTGCCAGCAGTCCCTACAGGAGCTCCTATAATTCACCCCTCCACTTT
cdr3_aa: CASSPYRSSYNSPLHF
j_call: TRBJ1-6
d_call: -
v_call: TRBV27
cdr3_length: 16
clone_size: -

cdr3_nt: TGTGCCAGCAAACCTCCCGGGGGCTCCTACAATGAGCAGTTCTTC
cdr3_aa: CASKPPGGSYNEQFF
j_call: TRBJ2-1
d_call: -
v_call: TRBV6-5
cdr3_length: 15
clone_size: -

cdr3_nt: TGTGCCAGCCTCTTTGAAAGCGCGAACACCGGGGAGCTGTTTTTT
cdr3_aa: CASLFESANTGELFF
j_call: TRBJ2-2
d_call: -
v_call: TRBV18
cdr3_length: 15
clone_size: few

cdr3_nt: TGTGCCTGGAGTGTAGGAGGGAGCTCCTACAATGAGCAGTTCTTC
cdr3_aa: CAWSVGGSSYNEQFF
j_call: TRBJ2-1
d_call: -
v_call: TRBV30
cdr3_length: 15
clone_size: -

cdr3_nt: TGTGCCAGCAGCTTAGGAGGTTATAGCAATCAGCCCCAGCATTTT
cdr3_aa: CASSLGGYSNQPQHF
j_call: TRBJ1-5
d_call: -
v_call: TRBV7-9
cdr3_length: 15
clone_size: -

cdr3_nt: TGTGCCAGCAGCTTGGCTAGCGGGGGGCTCACAGATACGCAGTATTTT
cdr3_aa: CASSLASGGLTDTQYF
j_call: TRBJ2-3
d_call: TRBD2
v_call: TRBV5-4
cdr3_length: 16
clone_size: -

cdr3_nt: TGTGCCAGCTCTCAGCAGCAGGGGGCGACTAATGAAAAACTGTTTTTT
cdr3_aa: CASSQQQGATNEKLFF
j_call: TRBJ1-4
d_call: TRBD1
v_call: TRBV18
cdr3_length: 16
clone_size: -

cdr3_nt: TGTGCCAGCAGTGAAGCAGGGCCCCAGGGTCAGCCCCAGCATTTT
cdr3_aa: CASSEAGPQGQPQHF
j_call: TRBJ1-5
d_call: -
v_call: TRBV2
cdr3_length: 15
clone_size: -

cdr3_nt: TGTGCCAGCAGAACCGGGACAGGGGTATCTGAAGCTTTCTTT
cdr3_aa: CASRTGTGVSEAFF
j_call: TRBJ1-1
d_call: TRBD1
v_call: TRBV27
cdr3_length: 14
clone_size: once

cdr3_nt: TGTGCCAGCAGTACCCCTAGCGCCTCATCCTACGAGCAGTACTTC
cdr3_aa: CASSTPSASSYEQYF
j_call: TRBJ2-7
d_call: -
v_call: TRBV27
cdr3_length: 15
clone_size: -

cdr3_nt: TGTGCCAGCAGCCCCTCCGACGGGTACAATGAGCAGTTCTTC
cdr3_aa: CASSPSDGYNEQFF
j_call: TRBJ2-1
d_call: -
v_call: TRBV3-1/TRBV3-2
cdr3_length: 14
clone_size: once

cdr3_nt: TGTGCCAGCAGTTCCTATAGCGGGAGGGCCACAGATACGCAGTATTTT
cdr3_aa: CASSSYSGRATDTQYF
j_call: TRBJ2-3
d_call: TRBD2
v_call: TRBV27
cdr3_length: 16
clone_size: -

cdr3_nt: TGCGCCAGCAGCCAAGACGTCCGACTAGCGGGAAGAGAGACCCAGTACTTC
cdr3_aa: CASSQDVRLAGRETQYF
j_call: TRBJ2-5
d_call: TRBD2
v_call: TRBV4-1
cdr3_length: 17
clone_size: -